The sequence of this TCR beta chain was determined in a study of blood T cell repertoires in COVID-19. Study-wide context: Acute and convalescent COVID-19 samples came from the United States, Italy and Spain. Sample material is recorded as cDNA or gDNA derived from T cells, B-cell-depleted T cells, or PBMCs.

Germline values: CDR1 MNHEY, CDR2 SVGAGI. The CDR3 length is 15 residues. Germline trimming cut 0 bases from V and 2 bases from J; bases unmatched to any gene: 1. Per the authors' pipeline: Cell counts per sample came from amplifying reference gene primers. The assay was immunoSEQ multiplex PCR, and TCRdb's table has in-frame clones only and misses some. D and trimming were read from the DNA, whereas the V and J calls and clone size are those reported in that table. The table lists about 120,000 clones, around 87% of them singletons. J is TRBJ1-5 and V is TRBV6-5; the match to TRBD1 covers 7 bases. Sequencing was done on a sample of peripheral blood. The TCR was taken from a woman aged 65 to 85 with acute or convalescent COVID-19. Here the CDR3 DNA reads TGTGCCAGCAGTTACTCCCAGGGGGGCAATCAGCCCCAGCATTTT. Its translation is CASSYSQGGNQPQHF.